A selection of T cell receptor beta chains follows, all from one sample in a study of CXCR4 blockade with PD-1 therapy in pancreatic cancer. Produced via immunoSEQ multiplex PCR; TCRdb's table is partial and in-frame only. The top ten clones hold roughly 17% of a sample with roughly 3,500 clones, roughly two fifths of them seen once. What was sequenced was tumor tissue. Source of these receptors: a human donor with pancreatic ductal adenocarcinoma. CDR3s include the opening cysteine and the closing phenylalanine or tryptophan. D genes are given only for firm matches. Not all rows give a size; the values are once, few, many and, for expanded clones, a class.

clone size,J gene,D gene,V gene,CDR3 DNA,CDR3 protein
.,TRBJ2-5,.,TRBV7-5,TGTGCCAGCAGGGGGCAGGGACAGGGAATCCAGACCCAGTACTTC,CASRGQGQGIQTQYF
once,TRBJ1-1,.,TRBV10-2,TGCGCCAGCCAAGCCCTGAACACTGAAGCTTTCTTT,CASQALNTEAFF
few,TRBJ1-5,.,TRBV30,TGTGCCTGGACTGGGGGAGCAGGACATCAGCCCCAGCATTTT,CAWTGGAGHQPQHF
.,TRBJ2-1,TRBD1,TRBV18,TGTGCCAGCTCACCCGGGACAGGGGGCGATGAGCAGTTCTTC,CASSPGTGGDEQFF
few,TRBJ1-1,.,TRBV11-3,TGTGCCAGCAGCAAAACGGGGGACTCGAACACTGAAGCTTTCTTT,CASSKTGDSNTEAFF
few,TRBJ1-4,.,TRBV18,TGTGCCAGCTCACCAGGCGGGGGGCTATATGAAAAACTGTTTTTT,CASSPGGGLYEKLFF
.,TRBJ1-6,.,TRBV30,TGTGCCTGGACCCTCGGTCCTTACGGGGATTCACCCCTCCACTTT,CAWTLGPYGDSPLHF
.,TRBJ1-1,.,TRBV19,TGTGCCAGTATAATCCCAACCGGGGGTGAAGCTTTCTTT,CASIIPTGGEAFF
medium-sized,TRBJ2-3,.,TRBV11-3,TGTGCCAGCAGTACTACTTTGGGTTCGGGTACGCAGTATTTT,CASSTTLGSGTQYF
.,TRBJ1-2,.,TRBV29-1,TGCAGCGTTGAAGATCCCGGATATGGCTACACCTTC,CSVEDPGYGYTF
.,TRBJ1-3,.,TRBV18,TGTGCCAGCTCACCACCTCCACAGCCTGGAAACACCATATATTTT,CASSPPPQPGNTIYF
.,TRBJ2-4,.,TRBV30,TGTGCCTGGAGTGTAAACTGGATAATAGCCAAAAACATTCAGTACTTC,CAWSVNWIIAKNIQYF